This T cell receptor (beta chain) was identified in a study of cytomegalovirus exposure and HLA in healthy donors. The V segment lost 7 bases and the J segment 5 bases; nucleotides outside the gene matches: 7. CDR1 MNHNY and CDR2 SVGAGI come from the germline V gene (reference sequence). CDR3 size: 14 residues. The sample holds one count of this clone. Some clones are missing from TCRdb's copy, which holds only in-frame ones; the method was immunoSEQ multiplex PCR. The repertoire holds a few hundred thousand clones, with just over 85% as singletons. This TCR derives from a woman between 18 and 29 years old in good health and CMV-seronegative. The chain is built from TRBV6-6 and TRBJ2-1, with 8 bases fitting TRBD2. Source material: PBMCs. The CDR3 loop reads CASTHSGNHNEQFF. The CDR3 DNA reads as TGTGCCAGCACCCATAGCGGGAACCACAATGAGCAGTTCTTC.